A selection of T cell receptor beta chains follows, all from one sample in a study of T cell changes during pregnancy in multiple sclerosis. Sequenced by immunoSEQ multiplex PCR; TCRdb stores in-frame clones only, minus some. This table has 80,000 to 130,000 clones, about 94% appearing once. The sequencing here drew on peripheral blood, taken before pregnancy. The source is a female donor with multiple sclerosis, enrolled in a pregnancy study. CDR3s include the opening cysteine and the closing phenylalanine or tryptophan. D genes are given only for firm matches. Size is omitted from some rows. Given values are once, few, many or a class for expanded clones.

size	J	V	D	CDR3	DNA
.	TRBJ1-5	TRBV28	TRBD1	CASSAHRGGNQPQHF	TGTGCCAGCAGTGCCCACAGGGGTGGCAATCAGCCCCAGCATTTT
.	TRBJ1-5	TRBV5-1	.	CASSLSGEGQPQHF	TGCGCCAGCAGCTTGTCAGGGGAGGGACAGCCCCAGCATTTT
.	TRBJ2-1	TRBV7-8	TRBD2	CASSPGRAGSSYNEQFF	TGTGCCAGCAGCCCCGGGAGAGCGGGGAGCTCCTACAATGAGCAGTTCTTC
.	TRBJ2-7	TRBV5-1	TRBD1	CASSPSDRGLDEQYF	TGCGCCAGCAGCCCCTCGGACAGGGGACTTGACGAGCAGTACTTC
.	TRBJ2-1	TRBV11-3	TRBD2	CASSASGSYNEQFF	TGTGCCAGCAGCGCTAGCGGGAGCTACAATGAGCAGTTCTTC
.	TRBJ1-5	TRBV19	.	CASSRKGRAADSNQPQHF	TGTGCCAGTAGTCGAAAGGGGAGGGCAGCTGATAGCAATCAGCCCCAGCATTTT
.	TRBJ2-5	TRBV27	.	CASRPGLAAETQYF	TGTGCCAGCAGACCCGGACTTGCTGCGGAGACCCAGTACTTC
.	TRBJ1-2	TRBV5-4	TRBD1	CASSTAPGQGSYGYTF	TGTGCCAGCAGCACTGCCCCGGGACAGGGTTCCTATGGCTACACCTTC
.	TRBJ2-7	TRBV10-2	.	CASSGGGAYEQYF	TGCGCCAGCAGTGGGGGCGGTGCCTACGAGCAGTACTTC
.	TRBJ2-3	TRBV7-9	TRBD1	CASSWDREGDTQYF	TGTGCCAGCAGCTGGGACAGGGAAGGGGATACGCAGTATTTT
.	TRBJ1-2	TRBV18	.	CASSPPGLGTTNYGYTF	TGTGCCAGCTCACCACCGGGTCTCGGGACTACTAACTATGGCTACACCTTC
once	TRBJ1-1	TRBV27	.	CASRGKWRTEAFF	TGTGCCAGCAGGGGGAAGTGGAGGACTGAAGCTTTCTTT
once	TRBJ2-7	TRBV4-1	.	CASSQGLEDYEQYF	TGCGCCAGCAGCCAAGGACTGGAGGACTACGAGCAGTACTTC
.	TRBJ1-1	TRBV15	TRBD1	CATSRDRQGNTEAFF	TGTGCCACCAGCAGGGATAGACAGGGTAACACTGAAGCTTTCTTT
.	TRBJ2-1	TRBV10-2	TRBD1	CARSDGTGNEQFF	TGCGCCAGGAGTGACGGGACAGGGAATGAGCAGTTCTTC
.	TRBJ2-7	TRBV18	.	CASSPEGYYEQYF	TGTGCCAGCTCACCGGAGGGTTACTACGAGCAGTACTTC
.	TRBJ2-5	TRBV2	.	CASSEESRGTQYF	TGTGCCAGCAGTGAAGAGAGCCGGGGGACCCAGTACTTC
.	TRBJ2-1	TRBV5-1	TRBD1	CASSPGTGRNEQFF	TGCGCCAGCAGCCCGGGGACAGGGAGGAATGAGCAGTTCTTC
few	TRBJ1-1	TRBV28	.	CASLSPGGHTEAFF	TGTGCCAGCCTCAGTCCTGGTGGACATACTGAAGCTTTCTTT
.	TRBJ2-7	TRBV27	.	CASSLPGSYEQYF	TGTGCCAGCAGTTTACCGGGTTCCTACGAGCAGTACTTC
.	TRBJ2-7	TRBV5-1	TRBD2	CASSLGGAGFSYFYEQYF	TGCGCCAGCAGCCTGGGGGGAGCGGGATTTAGCTACTTCTACGAGCAGTACTTC
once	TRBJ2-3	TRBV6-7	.	CASTHPIAEPTDTQYF	TGTGCCAGCACCCACCCAATAGCGGAACCAACAGATACGCAGTATTTT
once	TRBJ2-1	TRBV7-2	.	CASSLGLLNEQFF	TGTGCCAGCAGCTTGGGACTCCTAAATGAGCAGTTCTTC
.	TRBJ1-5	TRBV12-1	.	CASSSQGSGAQHF	TGTGCCAGCAGCTCTCAGGGTTCGGGGGCCCAGCATTTT
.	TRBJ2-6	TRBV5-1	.	CASSLATGTGANVLTF	TGCGCCAGCAGCTTGGCCACAGGTACTGGGGCCAACGTCCTGACTTTC
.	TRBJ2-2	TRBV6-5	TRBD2	CASRLGRSTGELFF	TGTGCCAGCAGACTCGGGAGGAGTACCGGGGAGCTGTTTTTT
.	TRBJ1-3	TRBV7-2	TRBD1	CASSPTGPGNTIYF	TGTGCCAGCAGCCCGACAGGGCCTGGAAACACCATATATTTT
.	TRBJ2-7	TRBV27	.	CASRPLRTDKDEQYF	TGTGCCAGCCGTCCCCTCAGGACAGACAAGGACGAGCAGTACTTC
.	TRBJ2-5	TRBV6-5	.	CASRSGQLLGETQYF	TGTGCCAGCAGGTCCGGACAGCTCCTTGGGGAGACCCAGTACTTC
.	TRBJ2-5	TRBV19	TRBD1	CASSIRQGETQYF	TGTGCCAGTAGTATACGACAGGGAGAGACCCAGTACTTC
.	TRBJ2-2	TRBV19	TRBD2	CASSTILAGAGELFF	TGTGCCAGTAGTACTATACTAGCGGGAGCCGGGGAGCTGTTTTTT
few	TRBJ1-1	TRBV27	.	CASSLRGSTEAFF	TGTGCCAGCAGTTTAAGGGGATCCACTGAAGCTTTCTTT
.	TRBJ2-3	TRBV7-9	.	CASSLGSTTSTDTQYF	TGTGCCAGCAGCCTGGGTAGCACCACTAGCACAGATACGCAGTATTTT
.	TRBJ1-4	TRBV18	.	CASSTAGTRTNEKLFF	TGTGCCAGCTCAACCGCCGGGACACGAACTAATGAAAAACTGTTTTTT
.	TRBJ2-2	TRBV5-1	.	CASSFQDTLNTGELFF	TGCGCCAGCAGCTTTCAAGACACTTTGAACACCGGGGAGCTGTTTTTT
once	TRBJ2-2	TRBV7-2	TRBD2	CASRLAAGGAAGELFF	TGTGCCAGCAGGTTGGCCGCCGGGGGGGCAGCCGGGGAGCTGTTTTTT
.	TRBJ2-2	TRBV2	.	CASTPTLAQNTGELFF	TGTGCCAGCACCCCAACCCTAGCGCAGAACACCGGGGAGCTGTTTTTT